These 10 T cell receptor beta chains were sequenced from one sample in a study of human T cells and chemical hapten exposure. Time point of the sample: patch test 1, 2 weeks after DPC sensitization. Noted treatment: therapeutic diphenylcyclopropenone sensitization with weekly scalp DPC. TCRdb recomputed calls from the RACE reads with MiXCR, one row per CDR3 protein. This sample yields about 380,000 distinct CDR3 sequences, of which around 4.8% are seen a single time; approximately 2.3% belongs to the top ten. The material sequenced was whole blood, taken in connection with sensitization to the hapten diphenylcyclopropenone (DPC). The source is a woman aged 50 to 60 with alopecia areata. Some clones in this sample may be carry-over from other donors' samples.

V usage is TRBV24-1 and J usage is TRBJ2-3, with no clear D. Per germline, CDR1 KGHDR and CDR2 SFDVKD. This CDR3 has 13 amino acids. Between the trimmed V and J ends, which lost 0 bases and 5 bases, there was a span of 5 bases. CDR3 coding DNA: TGTGCCACCAGTGATTTGAGGGAAGATACGCAGTATTTT. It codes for CATSDLREDTQYF.

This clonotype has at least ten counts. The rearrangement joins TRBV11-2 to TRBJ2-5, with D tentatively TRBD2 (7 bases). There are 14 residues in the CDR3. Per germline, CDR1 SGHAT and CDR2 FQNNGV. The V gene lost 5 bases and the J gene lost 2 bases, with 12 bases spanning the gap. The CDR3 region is CASSPQGGQETQYF. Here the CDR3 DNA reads TGTGCCAGCAGCCCACAGGGAGGGCAAGAGACCCAGTACTTC.

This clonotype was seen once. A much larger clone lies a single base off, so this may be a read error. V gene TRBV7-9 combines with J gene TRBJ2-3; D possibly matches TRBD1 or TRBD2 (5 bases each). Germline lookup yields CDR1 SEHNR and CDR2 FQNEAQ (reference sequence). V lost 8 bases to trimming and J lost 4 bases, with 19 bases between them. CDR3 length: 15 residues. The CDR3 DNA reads TGTGCCAGCGGGACCGGGTCGAAAATCTCAGATACGCAGTATTTT. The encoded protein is CASGTGSKISDTQYF.

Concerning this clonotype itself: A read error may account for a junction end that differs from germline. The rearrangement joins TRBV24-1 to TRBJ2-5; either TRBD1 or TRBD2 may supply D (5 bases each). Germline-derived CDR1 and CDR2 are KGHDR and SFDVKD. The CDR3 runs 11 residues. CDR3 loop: CATSDLGTRYF. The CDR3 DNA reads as TGTGCCACCAGTGATTTAGGGACCCGGTACTTC.

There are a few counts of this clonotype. This CDR3 reads CASSYEGRPYEQYF. DNA of the CDR3: TGTGCCAGCAGTTACGAGGGACGGCCCTACGAGCAGTACTTC. This chain uses TRBV6-5 with TRBJ2-7; tentatively, D is TRBD1 or TRBD2 (5 bases each). The germline CDR1 and CDR2 sequences are MNHEY and SVGAGI. The V end was cut by 2 bases, the J end by 2 bases, with 10 bases between. This CDR3 has 14 residues.

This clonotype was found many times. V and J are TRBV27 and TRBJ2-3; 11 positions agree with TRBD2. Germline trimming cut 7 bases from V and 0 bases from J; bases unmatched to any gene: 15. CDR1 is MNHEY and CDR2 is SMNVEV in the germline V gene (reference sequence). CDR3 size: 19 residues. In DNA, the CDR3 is TGTGCCAGCAAAGGAGGCAGGCCAGGACTAGCGGGTAGCACAGATACGCAGTATTTT. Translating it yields CASKGGRPGLAGSTDTQYF.

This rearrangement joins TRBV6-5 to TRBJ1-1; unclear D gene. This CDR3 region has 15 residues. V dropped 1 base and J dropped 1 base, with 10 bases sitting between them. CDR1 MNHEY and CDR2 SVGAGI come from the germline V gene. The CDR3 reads CASSYFTRSNTEAFF. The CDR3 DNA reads TGTGCCAGCAGTTACTTTACCCGGTCGAACACTGAAGCTTTCTTT.

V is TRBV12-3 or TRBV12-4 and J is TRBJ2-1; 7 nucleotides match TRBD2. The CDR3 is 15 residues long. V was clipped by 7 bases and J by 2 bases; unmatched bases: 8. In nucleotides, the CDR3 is TGTGCCAGCATGATGAGCGGGATAGCCTACAATGAGCAGTTCTTC. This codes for CASMMSGIAYNEQFF.

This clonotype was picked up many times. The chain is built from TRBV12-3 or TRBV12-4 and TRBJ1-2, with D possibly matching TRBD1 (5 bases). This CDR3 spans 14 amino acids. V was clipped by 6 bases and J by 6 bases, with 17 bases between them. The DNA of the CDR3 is TGTGCCAGCAGCATGGACATCCGCTGGGATGGCTACACCTTC. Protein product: CASSMDIRWDGYTF.

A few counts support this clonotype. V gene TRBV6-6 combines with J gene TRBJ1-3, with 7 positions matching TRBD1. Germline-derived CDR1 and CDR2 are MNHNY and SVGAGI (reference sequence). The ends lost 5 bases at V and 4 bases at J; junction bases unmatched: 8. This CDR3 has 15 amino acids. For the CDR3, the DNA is TGTGCCAGCAGTAAACAACCGGGACAGGGAAACACCATATATTTT. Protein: CASSKQPGQGNTIYF.